The 22 T cell receptor beta chains below were found in one sample sequenced in a study of T-cell memory formation after mild COVID-19. MiXCR was run by TCRdb on the 5' RACE reads, yielding one entry per CDR3 protein. This sample has around 210,000 distinct CDR3 sequences, with over 9% found just once. The material sequenced was PBMCs or a T cell subset sorted from them (not recorded which). Every receptor here comes from a man younger than 35 who had mild COVID-19 (a few samples of this study predate the infection). Cell type and time point are not known.

This clonotype was counted a few times. The rearrangement joins TRBV4-2 to TRBJ2-6; no clear D gene. Germline V gene lookup returns CDR1 LGHNA and CDR2 YNFKEQ. The CDR3 loop spans 15 amino acids. V was trimmed by 0 bases and J by 5 bases, leaving 8 bases between them. The DNA of the CDR3 is TGTGCCAGCAGCCAAGATGGGGTCTGGGCCAACGTCCTGACTTTC. Protein sequence: CASSQDGVWANVLTF.

This clonotype was detected a few times. The genes are TRBV6-4 and TRBJ1-5, with D maybe TRBD1 (6 bases). CDR3 size: 19 residues. Germline CDR1 is MRHNA and CDR2 is SNTAGT. The V end was cut by 0 bases, the J end by 0 bases, with 18 bases between. CDR3 sequence: CASSDSSGQPNYSNQPQHF. The CDR3 coding sequence is TGTGCCAGCAGTGACTCTTCCGGACAGCCTAATTATAGCAATCAGCCCCAGCATTTT.

V and J are TRBV11-2 and TRBJ2-3; TRBD2 aligns across 11 bases. Germline lookup yields CDR1 SGHAT and CDR2 FQNNGV. This CDR3 spans 16 amino acids. V shed 3 bases, J shed 2 bases, and the junction held 4 bases outside the gene matches. The CDR3 DNA sequence: TGTGCCAGCAGCTTTTTAGCGGGGGGGTACACAGATACGCAGTATTTT. This encodes CASSFLAGGYTDTQYF.

This clonotype showed up many times. This CDR3 is CASTVRGGEATQYF. Here the CDR3 DNA reads TGTGCCAGCACCGTACGGGGGGGGGAAGCTACGCAGTATTTT. V usage is TRBV7-2 and J usage is TRBJ2-3; 8 bases map to TRBD2. The CDR3 loop spans 14 amino acids. The trim removed 7 bases at V and 8 bases at J, leaving 11 bases unmatched. Germline CDR1 and CDR2: SGHTA and FQGNSA.

V is TRBV6-5 and J is TRBJ2-6, with 9 bases identical to TRBD1. Germline V CDR1 and CDR2: MNHEY, SVGAGI. V was clipped by 5 bases and J by 0 bases; unmatched bases: 5. CDR3 size: 17 residues. In nucleotides, the CDR3 is TGTGCCAGCAGTGGGGGGACAGGGTCCTCTGGGGCCAACGTCCTGACTTTC. Translating gives CASSGGTGSSGANVLTF.

This clonotype came up a few times. The chain recombines TRBV12-3 or TRBV12-4 with TRBJ1-4, with 7 positions matching TRBD1. CDR3 length: 16 residues. The junction had 8 bases not matched to a gene; V was cut back by 3 bases and J by 4 bases. CDR3 in amino acids: CASSFWGTDSNEKLFF. As DNA, the CDR3 is TGTGCCAGCAGTTTTTGGGGGACAGACAGTAATGAAAAACTGTTTTTT.

There are a few counts of this clonotype. The rearrangement links TRBV7-8 to TRBJ1-5; tentatively, D is TRBD1 (5 bases). This CDR3 region has 13 residues. Trimming left V 6 bases short and J 6 bases short, with 12 bases between. Germline V lookup: CDR1 SGHVS, CDR2 FQNEAQ. In DNA form, the CDR3 reads TGTGCCAGCAGGCCCCCGGGGGGTCAGCCCCAGCATTTT. Encoded protein: CASRPPGGQPQHF.

This clonotype was seen ten or more times. This rearrangement joins TRBV5-8 to TRBJ1-2, with 8 nucleotides matching TRBD1. The germline V gene encodes CDR1 SGHTS and CDR2 YDEGEE. V shed 4 bases and J 7 bases; nucleotides not matched to a gene: 12. The CDR3 spans 15 residues. The CDR3 coding sequence is TGTGCCAGCAGCCTGAGGGACAGGCCAATATCTGGCTACACCTTC. Protein: CASSLRDRPISGYTF.

In its sample, this clonotype was seen a few times. DNA of the CDR3: TGTGCCAGCAGCAGCAATACTCTGGTTAGCGGGGGCGCCGGGGAGCTGTTTTTT. Encoded protein: CASSSNTLVSGGAGELFF. V is TRBV7-2 and J is TRBJ2-2; 9 bases match TRBD2. The CDR3 has 18 amino acids. Trimming took 5 bases from V and 6 from J; bases not matched to a gene: 16. The germline V gene encodes CDR1 SGHTA and CDR2 FQGNSA.

The chain has TRBV28 and TRBJ1-5; possibly TRBD1 for D (5 bases). Germline CDR1 is MDHEN and CDR2 is SYDVKM. V was cut by 6 bases and J by 3 bases, with 18 bases left in between. This CDR3 spans 16 amino acids. CDR3 amino acids: CASSLPWGGDNQPQHF. The CDR3 nucleotides read TGTGCCAGCAGCTTGCCGTGGGGGGGGGACAATCAGCCCCAGCATTTT.

In its sample, this clonotype was seen a few times. The V call is TRBV5-4, the J call TRBJ2-3, with TRBD2 matching over 12 bases. CDR3 length: 17 residues. J lost 4 bases, V lost 4 bases, and 10 bases had no gene match. The germline V gene encodes CDR1 SGHNT and CDR2 YYREEE (reference sequence). The CDR3 protein is CASSIRLAGARSDTQYF. CDR3 in DNA: TGTGCCAGCAGCATCCGACTAGCGGGGGCCCGGTCAGATACGCAGTATTTT.

The CDR3 coding sequence is TGTGCCAGCAGTACTAAGACAGGGGTAGTCCACGAGCAGTACGTC. This gives the protein CASSTKTGVVHEQYV. The V call is TRBV28, the J call TRBJ2-7; 8 bases match TRBD1. The CDR3 sequence is 15 residues long. Trimming removed 5 bases from V and 5 bases from J; junction bases left unmatched: 11. Germline V lookup: CDR1 MDHEN, CDR2 SYDVKM.

The chain employs TRBV5-1 and TRBJ2-3; D perhaps matches TRBD2 (6 bases). Trimming took off 9 bases at V and 2 bases at J, with 13 bases between the two ends. The CDR3 loop spans 13 amino acids. CDR1 SGHRS and CDR2 YFSETQ come from the germline V gene. For the CDR3, the DNA is TGCGCCACTGGGGAGGTCCCCACAGATACGCAGTATTTT. Translation gives CATGEVPTDTQYF.

The chain links TRBV3-2 to TRBJ2-5; the table gives TRBD2 as D, unverified against the DNA. TRBV3-2 is labeled a pseudogene. CDR3 length: 16 amino acids. DNA of the CDR3: TGTGCCAGCTTCCCCCTAGAGGAGAATTGGAGGGAGACCCAGTACTTC. Its protein is CASFPLEENWRETQYF.

The J gene is TRBJ2-7, the V gene TRBV7-2, with D perhaps matching TRBD1 (6 bases). CDR1 and CDR2 (germline): SGHTA, FQGNSA. The CDR3 covers 13 residues. With 5 bases removed from V and 6 bases from J, the gap between germline ends came to 14 bases. The CDR3 sequence is CASSVAAGVEQYV. Here the CDR3 DNA reads TGTGCCAGCAGCGTCGCGGCAGGGGTCGAGCAGTACGTC.

The V gene is TRBV4-1, the J gene TRBJ2-3; D tentatively fits TRBD1 or TRBD2 (6 bases each). CDR3 length: 17 residues. Germline V gene sequence: CDR1 MGHRA, CDR2 YSYEKL. Trimming pared 1 base from V and 4 bases from J, leaving 18 bases between. CDR3 in amino acids: CASSQGRDTTGADTQYF. In DNA form, the CDR3 reads TGCGCCAGCAGCCAAGGGAGGGACACAACCGGGGCAGATACGCAGTATTTT.

This clonotype was found many times. V gene TRBV5-5 combines with J gene TRBJ2-7; 7 positions agree with TRBD2. V gave up 4 bases and J gave up 3 bases; unmatched junction bases: 7. Germline assignment: CDR1 SGHKS and CDR2 YYEKEE (reference sequence). This CDR3 has 14 amino acids. The CDR3 is CASSIGDYRYEQYV. CDR3 coding DNA: TGTGCCAGCAGCATTGGGGACTACCGCTACGAGCAGTACGTC.

This clonotype was found a few times. V usage is TRBV12-3 or TRBV12-4 and J usage is TRBJ1-4; D is undetermined. This CDR3 is 15 amino acids long. Deletions cut 4 bases from V and 0 bases from J, with 9 bases between. The CDR3 nucleotides are TGTGCCAGCAGTTCATGGGCCCCAACTAATGAAAAACTGTTTTTT. This encodes CASSSWAPTNEKLFF.

The CDR3: CASSGIMGLSSYEQYF. The CDR3 nucleotides are TGTGCCAGCAGTGGAATCATGGGCCTGAGCTCCTACGAGCAGTACTTC. The chain recombines TRBV6-1 with TRBJ2-7, with D unresolved. V was clipped by 4 bases and J by 0 bases, with 16 bases between them. CDR1 MNHNS and CDR2 SASEGT come from the germline V gene. The CDR3 is 16 residues long.

The chain is built from TRBV2 and TRBJ2-7; 8 positions match TRBD1. Germline V gene sequence: CDR1 SNHLY, CDR2 FYNNEI. V shed 7 bases and J 2 bases; nucleotides not matched to a gene: 7. The CDR3 is 14 amino acids. The CDR3 DNA is TGTGCCAGCAACGGACAGGGCCCTACCTACGAGCAGTACTTC. This encodes CASNGQGPTYEQYF.

In this sample, this clonotype turned up a few times. The CDR3 loop is CASSSGQGANTGELFF. CDR3 nucleotide sequence: TGCGCCAGCAGCAGTGGACAGGGTGCGAACACCGGGGAGCTGTTTTTT. The chain links TRBV5-1 to TRBJ2-2; the match to TRBD1 covers 8 bases. Germline CDR1 and CDR2: SGHRS and YFSETQ. The CDR3 is made up of 16 amino acids. Trimming removed 4 bases from V and 0 bases from J; junction bases left unmatched: 5.

This clonotype was seen a handful of times. This rearrangement joins TRBV10-1 to TRBJ2-3; 7 nucleotides match TRBD2. The CDR3 covers 16 residues. V lost 6 bases and J lost 2; bases outside the gene matches: 11. Germline-derived CDR1 and CDR2 are WNHNN and SYGVQD (reference sequence). The CDR3 protein is CASSSGRAGVTDTQYF. The CDR3 DNA follows: TGCGCCAGCAGCTCAGGACGGGCGGGGGTCACAGATACGCAGTATTTT.